Reported below is one TCR beta chain. Its antigen is still unknown. This sample was taken from a study of T cell responses to AZD1222 COVID-19 vaccine. Study-level results: A mostly white British donor set with more females was recruited, and clonal diversity was possibly underestimated. None of the repertoires were sampled until the peak T cell response had passed.

The data were produced by immunoSEQ multiplex PCR, yet TCRdb's version contains in-frame clones alone and is incomplete. The sample records over 110,000 clones, just under 95% being singletons. The CDR3 loop spans 12 amino acids. Germline assignment: CDR1 MNHEY and CDR2 SVGAGI. The V and J ends lost 6 bases and 0 bases respectively, with 5 bases between them. V is TRBV6-5 and J is TRBJ1-1, with D uncertain. Specimen: peripheral blood, collected after recovery from COVID-19. This sequence was found in an adult who had recovered from COVID-19. CDR3 sequence (DNA): TGTGCCAGCAGCCGCGTGAACACTGAAGCTTTCTTT. Protein: CASSRVNTEAFF.